This T cell receptor beta chain was recovered during a study of blood T cell repertoires in COVID-19. Here immunoSEQ multiplex PCR was the method, and the copy in TCRdb shows in-frame clones only, minus some. This sample has 270,000 or so clones, with roughly 84% found just once. Trimming cost V 8 bases and J 9 bases, with 17 bases left between them. This CDR3 contains 13 residues. Germline assignment: CDR1 SGHAT and CDR2 FQNNGV. Material: peripheral blood. The rearrangement joins TRBV11-2 to TRBJ2-1, with D maybe TRBD1 (6 bases). This clonotype was obtained from a human donor with COVID-19, enrolled during active disease. The donor label of this sample is uncertain. The CDR3 DNA reads TGTGCCAGCGCCCGAGGGGGAGTTTTTGAGCAGTTCTTC. This sequence encodes CASARGGVFEQFF.